This entry lists 10 T cell receptor beta chains sequenced from one sample in a study of human T cells and chemical hapten exposure. MiXCR was run by TCRdb on the RACE reads, yielding one entry per CDR3 protein. The table records 150,000 to 200,000 distinct CDR3 sequences, more than 12% of them present only once. As to time point: patch test 1, 2 weeks after DPC sensitization. The treatment was: therapeutic diphenylcyclopropenone sensitization with weekly scalp DPC. The sample consisted of whole blood, taken in connection with sensitization to the hapten diphenylcyclopropenone (DPC). These receptors were collected from a woman in her twenties or thirties with alopecia areata. Some clones in this sample may be carry-over from other donors' samples.

This clonotype showed up many times. This sequence joins TRBV7-9 and TRBJ1-1; TRBD1 matches at 8 bases. Germline V gene lookup returns CDR1 SEHNR and CDR2 FQNEAQ (reference sequence). V shed 4 bases, J shed 5 bases, and the junction held 6 bases outside the gene matches. The CDR3 is made up of 14 amino acids. The CDR3 here is CASSSGGRSTEAFF. The CDR3 coding sequence is TGTGCCAGCAGCTCAGGGGGCAGGTCGACTGAAGCTTTCTTT.

This clonotype appeared a few times. This rearrangement joins TRBV29-1 to TRBJ2-2; TRBD1 or TRBD2 may be the D gene (5 bases each). There are 13 residues in the CDR3. The germline V and J ends were trimmed by 3 bases and 5 bases, with 10 bases remaining between them. Germline-derived CDR1 and CDR2 are SQVTM and ANQGSEA. CDR3 sequence (DNA): TGCAGCGTTGAGGGGGAGTTGACCGGGGAGCTGTTTTTT. Residues: CSVEGELTGELFF.

This clonotype was seen more than once but under ten times. This sequence joins TRBV7-9 and TRBJ2-1; 7 positions agree with TRBD2. Looked up from germline, CDR1 is SEHNR and CDR2 is FQNEAQ (reference sequence). V lost 4 bases to trimming and J lost 7 bases; unmatched junction nucleotides: 10. The CDR3 extends over 15 amino acids. CDR3 sequence: CASSSGTTFVNEQFF. In DNA form, the CDR3 reads TGTGCCAGCAGCTCCGGGACTACTTTTGTAAATGAGCAGTTCTTC. Filled out from reference TRBV7-9 and TRBJ2-1, the complete variable domain reads DTGVSQNPRHKITKRGQNVTFRCDPISEHNRLYWYRQTLGQGPEFLTYFQNEAQLEKSRLLSDRFSAERPKGSFSTLEIQRTEQGDSAMYLCASSSGTTFVNEQFFGPGTRLTVL.

The sample holds a few counts of this clonotype. The chain is built from TRBV20-1 and TRBJ1-1; 8 bases map to TRBD1. The CDR3 length is 16 residues. Germline V gives CDR1 DFQATT, CDR2 SNEGSKA (reference sequence). After removal of 3 bases from V and 4 bases from J, the junction contained 13 bases not matched to a gene. The CDR3 DNA is TGCAGTGCTAGGGCCCGCCCAGGGGGCGTGGGCACTGAAGCTTTCTTT. This codes for CSARARPGGVGTEAFF.

Comment on this clonotype: At one of its ends the junction is not consistent with the germline gene, which may arise from a read error. This chain links TRBV3-1 with TRBJ1-1; the D is unclear. From germline, CDR1 is LGHDT and CDR2 YNNKEL (reference sequence). This CDR3 region has 13 residues. In DNA, the CDR3 is TGTGCCAGCAGCCAAGCAGGCCACACTGTAGCTTTCTTT. Its translation is CASSQAGHTVAFF.

This clonotype was seen more than once but under ten times. This chain links TRBV3-1 with TRBJ2-7; weak D call: TRBD2 (6 bases). The V gene's germline CDR1 is LGHDT and CDR2 YNNKEL (reference sequence). The CDR3 runs 15 residues. The V end was cut by 5 bases, the J end by 1 base, with 15 bases between. CDR3 in DNA: TGTGCCAGCAGCTCCCGACCGGGACTTTCCTACGAGCAGTACTTC. This codes for CASSSRPGLSYEQYF.

This clonotype has just a few counts. The V gene is TRBV6-4, the J gene TRBJ2-3; unclear D gene. This CDR3 spans 14 amino acids. Trimming took off 6 bases at V and 0 bases at J, with 10 bases between the two ends. In germline, CDR1 is MRHNA, CDR2 SNTAGT. DNA for the CDR3: TGTGCCAGCAGCCAACACAGCAGCACAGATACGCAGTATTTT. Its protein product is CASSQHSSTDTQYF.

The chain has TRBV19 and TRBJ1-2; D is uncertain. Trimming left V 10 bases short and J 2 bases short, with 11 bases between. The CDR3 sequence is 12 residues long. Germline V gene lookup returns CDR1 LNHDA and CDR2 SQIVND (reference sequence). DNA for the CDR3: TGTGCCACCCTCAGCTCCAACTATGGCTACACCTTC. Protein: CATLSSNYGYTF. The full variable domain, its missing parts supplied by reference TRBV19 and TRBJ1-2, is DGGITQSPKYLFRKEGQNVTLSCEQNLNHDAMYWYRQDPGQGLRLIYYSQIVNDFQKGDIAEGYSVSREKKESFPLTVTSAQKNPTAFYLCATLSSNYGYTFGSGTRLTVV.

This clonotype has a handful of counts. The CDR3 region is CASSSTGSRYGYTF. The CDR3 DNA is TGTGCCAGCAGTTCTACAGGTTCCCGCTATGGCTACACCTTC. This chain connects TRBV27 to TRBJ1-2; possibly TRBD1 for D (5 bases). The CDR3 sequence is 14 residues long. Trimming cost V 4 bases and J 4 bases, with 13 bases left between them. The germline V gene has CDR1 MNHEY and CDR2 SMNVEV (reference sequence).

As to this clonotype: At one end the junction does not follow the germline gene, possibly because of a read error. The chain carries TRBV29-1 and TRBJ1-1; tentative D call: TRBD1 (6 bases). This CDR3 is 13 amino acids long. Germline CDR1 is SQVTM and CDR2 is ANQGSEA. The CDR3 loop reads CSGESGVGTEAFF. The CDR3 DNA reads TGCAGCGGTGAATCAGGGGTGGGCACTGAAGCTTTCTTT.